What follows is one T cell receptor beta chain and its context. The sample belongs to a study of PD-L1 blockade in urothelial cancer. About the study: From about 2014, patients received atezolizumab, given as 1,200 mg intravenously every 3 weeks. At 6 weeks and at 3 weeks (second dose) after treatment start, blood was analyzed.

V was clipped by 5 bases and J by 2 bases, with 13 bases between them. The CDR3 runs to 15 residues. Germline lookup yields CDR1 SEHNR and CDR2 FQNEAQ (reference sequence). Generated by immunoSEQ multiplex PCR, the TCRdb table keeps only in-frame clones and is missing some. The data show fewer than 75,000 clones, 80% to 90% seen once. The material sequenced was PBMCs, taken around atezolizumab (anti-PD-L1) treatment. J is TRBJ2-1 and V is TRBV7-9, with D perhaps matching TRBD1 (5 bases). The receptor's source is a man in his 70s with urothelial cancer. The CDR3 is CASSPGLGAYNEQFF. For the CDR3, the DNA is TGTGCCAGCAGCCCGGGCCTAGGGGCCTACAATGAGCAGTTCTTC.